This T cell receptor (beta chain) appears in the sequencing data of a study of regulatory T cells in long-lasting Graves disease. Specified time point: newly diagnosed GD, antithyroid drugs for less than 3 months. After RNA was extracted from PBMCs, the TCR library was made from it. V lost 3 bases and J 10 bases, leaving 14 bases between the germline ends. Germline V gene data show CDR1 as SGHRS and CDR2 as YFSETQ. The CDR3 loop spans 13 amino acids. Study-wide results and limits: Persistent Graves' patients possessed reduced TCR diversity relative to recently diagnosed ones. TRBV28, TRBJ1-2 and TRBJ2-5 emerged as the favored segments in persistent disease.

Arm-PCR of CDR3 regions and iRepertoire HTBI primers were the basis on which TCR beta libraries were built. TCRdb re-called the multiplex PCR reads through MiXCR, storing one row per CDR3 protein. The table records about 440,000 distinct CDR3 sequences, approximately 15% of them present only once. Worth noting for this clonotype: Its matching antigen is unknown.

These same records also appear under a second study, on T cells in Graves' hyperthyroidism and ophthalmopathy. That investigation notes: The diagnostic basis comprised clinical symptoms, serum thyroxine and TRAb, thyroid ultrasound and orbital computed tomography.

The sequencing used peripheral blood mononuclear cells (PBMCs), collected at new diagnosis, from a patient treated with antithyroid drugs. V gene TRBV5-1 combines with J gene TRBJ2-1; D call uncertain. This TCR was sampled from a woman aged 25 to 39 with Graves disease. CDR3 coding DNA: TGCGCCAGCAGCTCCGCCGGGTCCTACGAGCAGTTCTTC. Translated, it gives CASSSAGSYEQFF.